This TCR beta chain derives from a study of technical replicates of blood from a few donors. Produced via immunoSEQ multiplex PCR; TCRdb's table is partial and in-frame only. Of about 60,000 clones listed, more than 75% are singletons. Germline V gene data show CDR1 as MRHNA and CDR2 as SNTAGT. The germline V and J ends were trimmed by 4 bases and 1 base, with 7 bases remaining between them. CDR3 size: 14 residues. The chain carries TRBV6-4 and TRBJ2-2; D uncertain. This clonotype originated in a human donor in good health. Some clones in this sample may be carry-over from other donors' samples. Source material: PBMCs. CDR3 amino acids: CASSVTGNTGELFF. The CDR3 region has the DNA TGTGCCAGCAGTGTTACGGGGAACACCGGGGAGCTGTTTTTT.